This entry is about one T cell receptor beta chain. The method was immunoSEQ multiplex PCR; TCRdb's version includes in-frame clones alone and lacks a portion of them. The sample has about 97,000 clones, over 85% seen once. This entry comes from a study of blood T cell repertoires in COVID-19. The CDR3 is made up of 15 amino acids. Unmatched junction bases numbered 8, after V lost 5 bases and J lost 5 bases. CDR1 and CDR2 from the germline V gene are SGHTA and FQGNSA. Input material: peripheral blood. This rearrangement joins TRBV7-2 to TRBJ2-5; 10 bases agree with TRBD1. The TCR was taken from a woman aged 45 to 65 with COVID-19, enrolled during active disease. CDR3 nucleotides: TGTGCCAGCAGCCCCGGGACAGGGGAGAGGGAGACCCAGTACTTC. The encoded protein is CASSPGTGERETQYF.